The 15 T cell receptor beta chains listed next were all sequenced from one sample in a study of blood T cell repertoires in COVID-19 (TCRdb year 2020). Library preparation was by the immunoSEQ multiplex PCR assay. TCRdb took over this immuneACCESS table, retaining in-frame rearrangements with V and J assigned. Such tables are incomplete; in checked studies, under half of the missing clones stem from an unresolved V gene, and the remainder is unexplained. The sample contains about 53,000 clones, 90% of them found a single time. The ten largest account for around 3% of the sample. The sample was peripheral blood. These receptors were collected from a human donor in a cohort sampled during active COVID-19.

The rearrangement links TRBV6-6 to TRBJ2-2; 8 bases fit TRBD1. V shed 6 bases, J shed 4 bases, and the junction held 4 bases outside the gene matches. Germline V gene sequence: CDR1 MNHNY, CDR2 SVGAGI (reference sequence). The CDR3 length is 14 residues. CDR3 in DNA: TGTGCCAGCAGCTTACAGGGGGGCACCGGGGAGCTGTTTTTT. It encodes CASSLQGGTGELFF.

The V call is TRBV11-2, the J call TRBJ2-5; possibly TRBD2 for D (7 bases). Germline V gene lookup returns CDR1 SGHAT and CDR2 FQNNGV. The V end was cut by 0 bases, the J end by 7 bases, with 18 bases between. This CDR3 comprises 16 residues. As DNA, the CDR3 is TGTGCCAGCAGCTTAGAGGGGGGGCAGTTTACAGCGACCCAGTACTTC. Its protein is CASSLEGGQFTATQYF.

This chain links TRBV24-1 with TRBJ1-4; D unclear. The V end lost 9 bases, the J end lost 0 bases, and 19 bases lay between the germline ends. The CDR3 contains 17 residues. Looked up from germline, CDR1 is KGHDR and CDR2 is SFDVKD. The CDR3 coding sequence is TGTGCCACCCTTCATCCAAAATGGGCACCAACTAATGAAAAACTGTTTTTT. This gives the protein CATLHPKWAPTNEKLFF.

A few counts support this clone. The rearrangement links TRBV19 to TRBJ1-5; TRBD1 agrees at 10 bases. Germline V gene data show CDR1 as LNHDA and CDR2 as SQIVND (reference sequence). V shed 8 bases and J 3 bases; nucleotides not matched to a gene: 4. The CDR3 sequence is 14 residues long. In DNA form, the CDR3 reads TGTGCCAGTGCCGGGACAGGGGACAATCAGCCCCAGCATTTT. This encodes CASAGTGDNQPQHF.

The gene calls are TRBV30 and TRBJ1-1; D uncertain. Trimming left V 5 bases short and J 1 base short, with 11 bases between. The germline gives CDR1 GTSNPN, CDR2 SVGIG (reference sequence). The CDR3 consists of 13 residues. The CDR3 loop is CAWQANQNTEAFF. The DNA of the CDR3 is TGTGCCTGGCAGGCCAACCAGAACACTGAAGCTTTCTTT.

Turning to this clone: At one boundary the junction diverges from the germline segment, which might be a read error. The chain couples TRBV2 to TRBJ2-1; unclear D gene. Per germline, CDR1 SNHLY and CDR2 FYNNEI. The CDR3 extends over 12 amino acids. The CDR3, as DNA: TGTGCCAGCAGGGAAGACAACGGGTGGCAGTTCTTC. Encoded protein: CASREDNGWQFF.

In this sample, this clone turned up a few times. The CDR3 nucleotides are TGTGCCAGCAGCTTAACTACTGGCGGAGGAGGCGGTGGCGAGCAGTACTTC. Protein: CASSLTTGGGGGGEQYF. V is TRBV7-3 and J is TRBJ2-7; the D gene is possibly TRBD2 (5 bases). Germline V gene sequence: CDR1 SGHTA, CDR2 FQGTGA. V lost 0 bases and J lost 6, with 21 bases in between. CDR3 length: 17 residues.

J is TRBJ2-5 and V is TRBV6-5, with 7 bases identical to TRBD2. V lost 7 bases to trimming and J lost 5 bases; unmatched junction nucleotides: 13. The CDR3 is 15 residues long. Germline CDR1 and CDR2: MNHEY and SVGAGI. CDR3 residues: CASTWTESGGETQYF. The DNA of the CDR3 is TGTGCCAGCACCTGGACTGAGTCCGGGGGGGAGACCCAGTACTTC.

The genes are TRBV11-2 and TRBJ1-3; D ambiguous. Germline V CDR1 and CDR2: SGHAT, FQNNGV. The CDR3 is made up of 14 amino acids. V lost 4 bases, J lost 1 base, and 8 bases lay in between. The CDR3 sequence is CASSSLSSGNTIYF. The CDR3 DNA follows: TGTGCCAGCAGCTCCCTCTCTTCTGGAAACACCATATATTTT.

This clone is medium-sized within its sample. The chain uses TRBV4-1 and TRBJ2-2; D uncertain. V lost 1 base and J 4 bases, leaving 7 bases between the germline ends. Germline V gives CDR1 MGHRA, CDR2 YSYEKL. This CDR3 spans 14 amino acids. The CDR3 nucleotides read TGCGCCAGCAGCCAAGGCTCAGGCACCGGGGAGCTGTTTTTT. Amino acid sequence: CASSQGSGTGELFF.

The rearrangement links TRBV7-8 to TRBJ2-1, with TRBD2 as a possible D gene (6 bases). Germline V CDR1 and CDR2: SGHVS, FQNEAQ. Trimming shortened V by 1 base and J by 0 bases, and 16 bases separated the two germline ends. CDR3 length: 18 residues. The CDR3 DNA reads as TGTGCCAGCAGCTTAGTCCAAGGGGCGGGGAGCTCCTACAATGAGCAGTTCTTC. It is translated as CASSLVQGAGSSYNEQFF.

This clone was observed a handful of times. V is TRBV5-1 and J is TRBJ2-2; 11 nucleotides align to TRBD1. This CDR3 has 16 amino acids. Germline CDR1 and CDR2: SGHRS and YFSETQ. V was pared by 4 bases and J by 5 bases, with 7 bases of the junction left unmatched. The CDR3 region is CASSVSGTGGTGELFF. Here the CDR3 DNA reads TGCGCCAGCAGCGTATCCGGGACAGGGGGGACCGGGGAGCTGTTTTTT.

J is TRBJ1-1 and V is TRBV28; no firm D call. Germline CDR1 MDHEN, CDR2 SYDVKM. V gave up 4 bases and J gave up 5 bases, with 8 bases separating them. The CDR3 runs 12 residues. The CDR3 loop reads CASSSGETEAFF. CDR3 coding DNA: TGTGCCAGCAGTTCCGGAGAAACTGAAGCTTTCTTT.

This clone showed up just a few times. The chain employs TRBV19 and TRBJ1-5; maybe TRBD1 (6 bases). The CDR3 loop spans 14 amino acids. Trimming shortened V by 6 bases and J by 9 bases, and 18 bases separated the two germline ends. The V gene's germline CDR1 is LNHDA and CDR2 SQIVND (reference sequence). The CDR3 region is CASRDTGGRSPQHF. In DNA, the CDR3 is TGTGCCAGTAGGGACACTGGGGGCAGATCGCCCCAGCATTTT.

This rearrangement joins TRBV2 to TRBJ1-6, with TRBD1 matching 9 bases. The length of the CDR3 is 15 residues. The ends lost 4 bases at V and 5 bases at J; junction bases unmatched: 3. Looked up from germline, CDR1 is SNHLY and CDR2 is FYNNEI. This chain's CDR3 is CASSARDRDNSPLHF. The CDR3, as DNA: TGTGCCAGCAGTGCTCGGGACAGGGATAATTCACCCCTCCACTTT.